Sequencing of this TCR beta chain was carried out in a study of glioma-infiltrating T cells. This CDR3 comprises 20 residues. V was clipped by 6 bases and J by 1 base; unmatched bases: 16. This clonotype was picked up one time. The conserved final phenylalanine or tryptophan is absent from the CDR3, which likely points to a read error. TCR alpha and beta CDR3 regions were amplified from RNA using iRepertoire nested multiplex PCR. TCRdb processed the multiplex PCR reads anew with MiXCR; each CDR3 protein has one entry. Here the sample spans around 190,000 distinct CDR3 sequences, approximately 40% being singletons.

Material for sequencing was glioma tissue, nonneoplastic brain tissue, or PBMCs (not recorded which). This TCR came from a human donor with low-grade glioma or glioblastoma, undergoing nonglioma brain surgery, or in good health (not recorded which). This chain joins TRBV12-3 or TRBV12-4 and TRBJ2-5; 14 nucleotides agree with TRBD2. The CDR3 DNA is TGTGCCAGCAGCGGTACTGCTGGGACTAGCGGGAGACCAGCCCAAGAGACCCAGTACTTA. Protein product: CASSGTAGTSGRPAQETQYL.